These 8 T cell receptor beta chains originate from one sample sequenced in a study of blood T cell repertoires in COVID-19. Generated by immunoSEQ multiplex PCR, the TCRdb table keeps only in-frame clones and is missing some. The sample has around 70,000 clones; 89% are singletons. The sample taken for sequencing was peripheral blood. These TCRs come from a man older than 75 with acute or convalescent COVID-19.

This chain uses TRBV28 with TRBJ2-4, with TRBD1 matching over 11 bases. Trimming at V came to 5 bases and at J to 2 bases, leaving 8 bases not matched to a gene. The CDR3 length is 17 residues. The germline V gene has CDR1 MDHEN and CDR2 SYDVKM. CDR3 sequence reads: CASSPHGQGATKNIQYF. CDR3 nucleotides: TGTGCCAGCAGTCCTCACGGACAGGGGGCAACCAAAAACATTCAGTACTTC.

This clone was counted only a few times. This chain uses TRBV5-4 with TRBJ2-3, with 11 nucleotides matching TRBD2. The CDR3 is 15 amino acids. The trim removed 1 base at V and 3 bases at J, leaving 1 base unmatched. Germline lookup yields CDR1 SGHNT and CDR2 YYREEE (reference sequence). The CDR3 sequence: CASSLTSGGTDTQYF. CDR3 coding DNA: TGTGCCAGCAGCTTGACTAGCGGGGGAACAGATACGCAGTATTTT.

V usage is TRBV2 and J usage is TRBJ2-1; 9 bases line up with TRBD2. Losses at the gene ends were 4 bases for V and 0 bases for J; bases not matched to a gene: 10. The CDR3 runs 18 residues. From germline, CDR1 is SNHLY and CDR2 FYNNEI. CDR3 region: CASSVIAGDGSSYNEQFF. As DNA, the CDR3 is TGTGCCAGCAGTGTCATAGCGGGGGACGGTAGCTCCTACAATGAGCAGTTCTTC.

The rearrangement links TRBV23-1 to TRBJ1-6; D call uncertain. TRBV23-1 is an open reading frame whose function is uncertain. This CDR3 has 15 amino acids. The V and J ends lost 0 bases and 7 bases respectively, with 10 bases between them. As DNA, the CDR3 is TGCGCCAGCAGTCAATCGCTTGCACTCAATTCACCCCTCCACTTT. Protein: CASSQSLALNSPLHF.

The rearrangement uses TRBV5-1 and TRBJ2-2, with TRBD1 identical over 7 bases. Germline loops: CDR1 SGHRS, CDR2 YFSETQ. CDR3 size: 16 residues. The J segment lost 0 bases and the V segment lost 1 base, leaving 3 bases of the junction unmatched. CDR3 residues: CASSLTGAPNTGELFF. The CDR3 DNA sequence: TGCGCCAGCAGCTTGACAGGGGCACCGAACACCGGGGAGCTGTTTTTT.

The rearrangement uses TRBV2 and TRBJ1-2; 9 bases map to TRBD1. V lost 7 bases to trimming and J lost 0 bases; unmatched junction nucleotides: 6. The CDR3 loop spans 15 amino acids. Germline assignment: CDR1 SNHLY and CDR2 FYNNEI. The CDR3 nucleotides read TGTGCCAGCACCAAACGACAGGGGGCTAACTATGGCTACACCTTC. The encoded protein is CASTKRQGANYGYTF.

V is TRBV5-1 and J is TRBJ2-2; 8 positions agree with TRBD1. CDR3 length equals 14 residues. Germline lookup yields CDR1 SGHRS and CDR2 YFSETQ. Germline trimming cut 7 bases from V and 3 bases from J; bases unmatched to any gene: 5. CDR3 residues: CASWAGGHTGELFF. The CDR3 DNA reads TGCGCCAGCTGGGCAGGGGGCCACACCGGGGAGCTGTTTTTT.

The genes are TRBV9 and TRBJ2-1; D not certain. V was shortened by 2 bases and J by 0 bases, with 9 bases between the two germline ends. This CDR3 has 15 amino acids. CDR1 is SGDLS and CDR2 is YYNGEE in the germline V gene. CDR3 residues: CASSVDTGSYNEQFF. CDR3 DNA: TGTGCCAGCAGCGTCGATACGGGCTCCTACAATGAGCAGTTCTTC.